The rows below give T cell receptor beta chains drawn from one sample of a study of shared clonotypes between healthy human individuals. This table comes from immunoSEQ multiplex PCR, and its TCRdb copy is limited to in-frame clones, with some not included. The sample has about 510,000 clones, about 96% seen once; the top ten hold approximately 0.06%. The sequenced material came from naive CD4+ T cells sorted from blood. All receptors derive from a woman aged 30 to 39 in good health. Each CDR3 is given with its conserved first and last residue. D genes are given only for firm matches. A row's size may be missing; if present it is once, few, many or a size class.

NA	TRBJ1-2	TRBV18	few	TGTGCCAGCTCACCAGATCAACAGAGCTATGGCTACACCTTC	CASSPDQQSYGYTF
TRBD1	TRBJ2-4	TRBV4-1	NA	TGCGCCAGCAGCCAAGGTCCCCCCAGGGGGCCGGCCAAAAACATTCAGTACTTC	CASSQGPPRGPAKNIQYF
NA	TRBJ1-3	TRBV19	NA	TGTGCCACCTATCCGGGCACCCTCTCTGGAAACACCATATATTTT	CATYPGTLSGNTIYF
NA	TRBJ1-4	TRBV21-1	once	TGTGCCAGTACCCGTCGGATCTCCGCGGCGGGTAATGAAAAACTGTTTTTT	CASTRRISAAGNEKLFF
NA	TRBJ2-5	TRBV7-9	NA	TGTGCCAGCAGCTTTCTCCCCGGACTGGGGGAATTGGAGACCCAGTACTTC	CASSFLPGLGELETQYF
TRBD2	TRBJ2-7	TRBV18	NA	TGTGCCAGCTCACTAATGACTAGCGGGAGCTCCTACGAGCAGTACTTC	CASSLMTSGSSYEQYF
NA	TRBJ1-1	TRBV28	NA	TGTGCCAGCAGTTTAACGCGCACTGAAGCTTTCTTT	CASSLTRTEAFF
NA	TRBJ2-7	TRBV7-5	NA	TGTGTCAGAAGCTTCTCCAAGCGGGACCGGGTCTACGAGCAGTACTTC	CVRSFSKRDRVYEQYF
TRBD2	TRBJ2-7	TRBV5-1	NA	TGCGCCAGCAGCTTGGGTGGACTAGCGGGCTACGAGCAGTACTTC	CASSLGGLAGYEQYF
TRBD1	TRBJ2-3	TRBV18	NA	TGTGCCAGCTCACCACGACAGGGGAGCACAGATACGCAGTATTTT	CASSPRQGSTDTQYF
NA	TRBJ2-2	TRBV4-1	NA	TGCGCCAGCAGCCATGTCGGGACAGCGGGCGGGGAGCTGTTTTTT	CASSHVGTAGGELFF
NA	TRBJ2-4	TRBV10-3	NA	TGTGCCATCAGTGTTGGAGGACTAAGGAAAAACATTCAGTACTTC	CAISVGGLRKNIQYF
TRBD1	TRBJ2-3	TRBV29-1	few	TGCAGCGCAACGATTTTACAAGGACAGGGGAGGGCAGATACGCAGTATTTT	CSATILQGQGRADTQYF
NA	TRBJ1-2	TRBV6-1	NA	TGTGCCAGCGGGGGGCCTTATGCTAACTATGGCTACACCTTC	CASGGPYANYGYTF
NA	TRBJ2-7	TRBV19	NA	TGTGCCAGTAGTAGGACAGATCCCTACGAGCAGTACTTC	CASSRTDPYEQYF
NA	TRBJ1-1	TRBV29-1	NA	TGCAGCGTAGCCATGGTTGGGGGGAAGAACACTGAAGCTTTCTTT	CSVAMVGGKNTEAFF